Sequencing of this T cell receptor beta chain was carried out in a study of identical twins. In this sample, this clonotype turned up a few times. Its antigen is undetermined. The study's findings and limits: Partial confounding of zero-insertion analyses by invariant MAIT and iNKT cells was possible.

In TCRdb, the 5' RACE reads were re-called with MiXCR into one record per CDR3 protein. The profile shows just over 450,000 distinct CDR3 sequences, 14% of them singletons. The ends were cut back, 4 bases at V and 1 base at J, with 19 bases in the middle. The CDR3 has 18 amino acids. Germline V gene sequence: CDR1 KGHSH, CDR2 LQKENI. The sample was also linked to a second study, of yellow fever vaccine responses in identical twins.

The TCR comes from a woman aged 18-29 years in good health. Sequenced input: CD4+ T cells sorted from blood. The genes are TRBV18 and TRBJ2-2, with D possibly being TRBD1 or TRBD2 (5 bases each). Written as DNA, the CDR3 is TGTGCCAGCTCACAGAAAGCGGACACCTCAGGGAACACCGGGGAGCTGTTTTTT. Its translation: CASSQKADTSGNTGELFF.